This TCR beta chain was sequenced during a study of blood T cell repertoires in COVID-19. Overall study: PBMCs, B-cell-depleted T cells, or T cells were the source of the cDNA or gDNA that made up the material.

This clone was counted between two and nine times. Unmatched junction bases numbered 6, after V lost 0 bases and J lost 4 bases. Germline CDR1 and CDR2: LGHNA and YNFKEQ. The CDR3 length is 16 residues. Assay: immunoSEQ multiplex PCR; the TCRdb copy retains only in-frame clones and omits some. Altogether more than 120,000 clones are present, roughly 80% being singletons, with the ten largest covering 4.8%. This chain connects TRBV4-2 to TRBJ1-3, with TRBD1 matching 7 bases. The clonotype originates from a human donor in a cohort sampled during active COVID-19. Sequencing was done on a sample of peripheral blood. As DNA, the CDR3 is TGTGCCAGCAGCCAAGAGTTGACAGGGAGGGGAAACACCATATATTTT. This codes for CASSQELTGRGNTIYF.